The following is a T cell receptor (beta chain) sequence with its context. What antigen it recognizes has not been identified. No much larger clone exists at a distance of one base, and base qualities are not known. Healthy HIV-negative adults with no recently reported acute infections or vaccinations were included as donors. Every donor was a Caucasian adult residing in Nashville, Tennessee, USA. Magnetic negative selection was used to enrich CD4+ T cells, after which naive cells were positively selected on CD45RA and the negative fraction became the memory subset. Blood was collected by leukapheresis, and PBMCs were isolated by Ficoll-Histopaque density gradient centrifugation and then cryopreserved in liquid nitrogen vapor phase. Analytical flow cytometry was used to check the purity and quantity of each magnetically sorted T cell population. Each sorted fraction had its genomic DNA isolated and then quantified by UV absorbance on a Nanodrop 2000c.

V drops 8 bases and J drops 0 bases, leaving 5 bases in between. From cysteine to phenylalanine, the CDR3 is 12 amino acids long. Only CDR3 DNA is held: 36 bases, read in frame from base 1. As encoded in the germline V gene, CDR1 is SGHTA while CDR2 is FQGNSA. This entry belongs to a study of shared clonotypes between healthy human individuals (dated by TCRdb to 2019 to 2021). For the study in its entirety: Two women and a few men aged 18 to 49 years were included in the cohort. For each donor, three plates each were used for CD4 naive and CD4 memory, two plates were used for CD8 naive, and one plate was used for CD8 memory. To estimate repertoire size and how much clonotype sharing occurs between individuals, the study deeply sequenced the blood TCR repertoires of five healthy adults. Libraries were prepared and TCR repertoires were sequenced by different laboratories using diverse techniques, in order to increase sequencing depth and limit assay-specific biases. Each donor's leukapheresis produced roughly between roughly 0.85 and 10 billion PBMCs.

The paper as a whole reports these results and caveats: Higher generation probabilities were observed for clonotypes shared by all four sorted-subset donors than for non-shared clonotypes. Pairwise subsampling led to the expectation that sequencing depth would affect the degree of clonotype sharing among donors. Sharing across several donors was observed for roughly 5% of naive CD4, under 4% of naive CD8, 2.3% of memory CD4, and approximately 0.41% of memory CD8 clonotypes. Larger estimated clonotype richness was generally found for naive subsets than for memory subsets. Sampling was limited to blood, and TCR repertoires in tissue likely differ from TCR repertoires in blood. Incomplete sequencing was indicated by rarefaction of sorted-subset datasets, despite the large sequencing depth. Because the study included a small number of donors, the genetic and exposure-history diversity represented was limited.

TCR CDR3 regions were amplified from genomic DNA by multiplex PCR using the deep immunoSEQ assay. Extracted genomic DNA from each cell subset was spread evenly across all wells of several immunoSEQ 96-well plates, with each plate serving as a replicate. For sorted subsets, each replicate PCR was loaded with 150 to 250 ng genomic DNA, equivalent to 30,000 or so T cell genomes. The purified libraries were quantified using a Qubit 3.0 fluorometer, sized with a Bioanalyzer 2100, and then quantified again using the KAPA Library Quantification kit. Every immunoSEQ 96-well plate was sequenced on a separate single-read 150-cycle Illumina NextSeq 550 flow cell. The authors' analysis ran thus. Because the immunoSEQ output held only junctional sequences and lacked quality scores, the filtering could not match the filtering applied to full-length reads. To assign V/J genes and CDR3, sequences were annotated against IMGT germline references using PyIR, a Python wrapper for IgBLAST v1.9. Reads were removed for weak V/J assignments (E-value above 1e-6), missing CDR3, stop codons, out-of-frame junctions, or ambiguous translated residues. V3J clonotypes were defined as sequences sharing an identical inferred V gene, J gene, and CDR3 amino acid sequence. To compute the percentage overlap between repertoires, the number of shared unique clonotypes was divided by the size of the smaller repertoire. Three approaches were used to assess repertoire richness: RTK rarefaction, the Chao1 estimator, and Recon v2.1 estimates of unobserved clonotypes. For all TCRbeta clonotypes obtained by the gDNA method from a few donors, generation probabilities were computed with OLGA. TCRdb took this table from immuneACCESS and kept in-frame rearrangements with V and J called. Such tables lack part of the clones; where checked against another copy, unresolved V genes explain under half of the gap, and the rest is unexplained. The V and J calls and clone size are taken from that table; D and trimming were inferred from the DNA. Counted in this sample were about 2.4 million clones; approximately 92% of them appeared once. The top ten clones comprise about 0.13% of the sample.

The sample consisted of naive CD4+ T cells sorted from blood. In the paper's terms, the cell subset or site label means: CD45RA+ positively selected. The V and J segments used are TRBV7-2 and TRBJ1-3, with the D gene not confidently named. This TCR derives from a man between 18 and 35 years old in good health. The sequenced DNA: TGTGCCAGCGGGTTCTCTGGAAACACCATATATTTT. Its protein product is CASGFSGNTIYF. Extended through the reference TRBV7-2 and TRBJ1-3 proteins, this CDR3 yields the full variable domain: GAGVSQSPSNKVTEKGKDVELRCDPISGHTALYWYRQSLGQGLEFLIYFQGNSAPDKSGLPSDRFSAERTGGSVSTLTIQRTQQEDSAVYLCASGFSGNTIYFGEGSWLTVV.